Listed below are T cell receptor beta chains from one sample, sequenced in a study of blood T cells in healthy people across ages. TCRdb itself ran the 5' RACE reads through MiXCR, one entry per CDR3 protein. Of more than 900,000 distinct CDR3 sequences listed, approximately 26% are singletons. This sample was also put to use in a study of T cells of mothers and their children.

The sequencing input was blood. Receptor source: a girl aged 2-10 years in good health. The CDR3 runs from the conserved cysteine through the conserved F or W. The order of the fields is clone size, J gene, CDR3 length, V gene, D gene, CDR3 DNA, CDR3 protein. A D gene is named only where the DNA matches it firmly. Size tells how often a clone was seen (once, few, many) or the class of an expanded clone, and some rows leave it out.

NA | TRBJ2-2 | 12 | TRBV7-9 | NA | TGTGCCAGCAGCGCGGGATTCGAGGAGCTGTTTTTT | CASSAGFEELFF
few | TRBJ2-7 | 15 | TRBV13 | NA | TGTGCCAGCAGCCCCACCCCACGGGGCCCCTACGAGCAGTACTTC | CASSPTPRGPYEQYF
few | TRBJ2-5 | 15 | TRBV7-9 | TRBD1 | TGTGCCAGCAGCTTAGCGAGCAGGGGGCTAGAGACCCAGTACTTC | CASSLASRGLETQYF
few | TRBJ2-6 | 18 | TRBV5-1 | NA | TGCGCCAGCAGCTTCGATAGCAGGCTCCACTCTGGGGCCAACGTCCTGACTTTC | CASSFDSRLHSGANVLTF
few | TRBJ2-1 | 14 | TRBV10-3 | NA | TGTGCCATCAGTGAGTCGAACAGCAACAATGAGCAGTTCTTC | CAISESNSNNEQFF
NA | TRBJ2-1 | 13 | TRBV2 | TRBD1 | TGTGCCAGCATCTTGGACAGGGACAATAAGCAGTTCTTC | CASILDRDNKQFF
NA | TRBJ2-1 | 13 | TRBV20-1 | NA | TGCACTGCTCCACAAAGGATGGGGAATGAGCAGTTCTTC | CTAPQRMGNEQFF
NA | TRBJ1-6 | 17 | TRBV27 | NA | TGTGCCAGCACTGCGTCCGCAGGGAGCTCCTATAATTCACCCCTCCACTTT | CASTASAGSSYNSPLHF
NA | TRBJ2-4 | 12 | TRBV20-1 | NA | TGCAGTGCTAGTACAGGAGGGAACATTCAGTACTTC | CSASTGGNIQYF
few | TRBJ2-7 | 14 | TRBV7-2 | TRBD2 | TGTGCCAGCGGCTGGGGGGGGGACGGCTACGAGCAGTACTTC | CASGWGGDGYEQYF
NA | TRBJ1-3 | 13 | TRBV29-1 | NA | TGCAGCGTTTCTGGGACTCTTGGAAACACCATATATTTT | CSVSGTLGNTIYF
few | TRBJ2-6 | 18 | TRBV7-9 | TRBD1 | TGTGCCAGCAGCTTAGGGGGGACAGTCAACCCTGGGGCCAACGTCCTGACTTTC | CASSLGGTVNPGANVLTF
NA | TRBJ2-1 | 15 | TRBV6-2/TRBV6-3 | NA | TGTGCCAGCAACACGGGACTTCCTATACTTAATGGGCAGTTCTTC | CASNTGLPILNGQFF
few | TRBJ2-7 | 15 | TRBV6-8 | NA | TGTGCCAGCCCTTGGACCGGACCAGACTCCTACGAGCAGTACTTC | CASPWTGPDSYEQYF
NA | TRBJ2-7 | 13 | TRBV6-2/TRBV6-3 | NA | TGTGCCAGCGGATTTGAGCTACCCTACGAGCAGTACTTC | CASGFELPYEQYF
few | TRBJ1-4 | 15 | TRBV18 | NA | TGTGCCAGCTCACCCTCCGGCGGGGCTAATGAAAAACTGTTTTTT | CASSPSGGANEKLFF
few | TRBJ2-1 | 15 | TRBV12-3/TRBV12-4 | TRBD2 | TGTGCCAGCGTCCCAACTAGCGGGAGTCACAATGAGCAGTTCTTC | CASVPTSGSHNEQFF
few | TRBJ2-5 | 15 | TRBV12-3/TRBV12-4 | TRBD2 | TGTGCCGGCACCATACATAGCGGGGGCCAAGAGACCCAGTACTTC | CAGTIHSGGQETQYF
few | TRBJ2-1 | 16 | TRBV9 | TRBD2 | TGTGCCAGCAGCCCATGGGCTAGCGGGAGTCTGAATGAGCAGTTCTTC | CASSPWASGSLNEQFF
NA | TRBJ2-7 | 14 | TRBV6-5 | TRBD2 | TGTGCCAGCAGTGCTAGCGGCCTCTCCTACGAGCAGTACTTC | CASSASGLSYEQYF
NA | TRBJ2-1 | 15 | TRBV2 | TRBD2 | TGTGCCAGCCCAACACCGGGACTAGCGGGAGATGAGCAGTTCTTC | CASPTPGLAGDEQFF
NA | TRBJ2-1 | 14 | TRBV20-1 | NA | TGCAGTGCTCTGGGTGGATCAACGAGGGATGAGCAGTTCTTC | CSALGGSTRDEQFF
few | TRBJ2-3 | 16 | TRBV4-1 | NA | TGCGCCAGCAGCCAGAGCTTAACGGCCAGCGCAGATACGCAGTATTTT | CASSQSLTASADTQYF
few | TRBJ2-3 | 12 | TRBV6-1 | TRBD1 | TGTGCCAGCAGTGAAAGACAGGGCACGCAGTATTTT | CASSERQGTQYF
few | TRBJ2-1 | 17 | TRBV4-3 | TRBD1 | TGCGCCAGCAGCCAAGATAGGATAGCAGGGGGCTTAGGTGAGCAGTTCTTC | CASSQDRIAGGLGEQFF
NA | TRBJ2-1 | 15 | TRBV11-2 | NA | TGTGCCAGCAGCTTATTTCGTGACCGGTACAATGAGCAGTTCTTC | CASSLFRDRYNEQFF